The 28 T cell receptor beta chains reported below all come from one sample, sequenced in a study of blood T cell repertoires in COVID-19. The protocol was immunoSEQ multiplex PCR, while the TCRdb copy is restricted to in-frame clones and leaves out a portion. Of about 150,000 clones listed, 80% to 85% are singletons. The sequenced sample was peripheral blood. These receptor sequences come from a human donor in a cohort sampled during active COVID-19.

The chain couples TRBV5-1 to TRBJ2-2; the D is unclear. Trimming removed 7 bases from V and 2 bases from J, with 12 bases in between. The germline gives CDR1 SGHRS, CDR2 YFSETQ. CDR3 length equals 14 residues. CDR3: CASSREVNTGELFF. The CDR3 DNA reads as TGCGCCAGCTCCCGAGAGGTTAACACCGGGGAGCTGTTTTTT.

V is TRBV19 and J is TRBJ2-3; 8 bases fit TRBD2. Germline V gene data show CDR1 as LNHDA and CDR2 as SQIVND (reference sequence). The V and J ends lost 5 bases and 6 bases, in that order; junction bases with no gene match: 10. The CDR3 loop spans 15 amino acids. CDR3 DNA: TGTGCCAGTAGTGAAGCGGGGGTCTCGCGTGATACGCAGTATTTT. Translation gives CASSEAGVSRDTQYF. The full variable domain, its missing parts supplied by reference TRBV19 and TRBJ2-3, is DGGITQSPKYLFRKEGQNVTLSCEQNLNHDAMYWYRQDPGQGLRLIYYSQIVNDFQKGDIAEGYSVSREKKESFPLTVTSAQKNPTAFYLCASSEAGVSRDTQYFGPGTRLTVL.

This chain uses TRBV4-1 with TRBJ2-7, with 9 bases that match TRBD1. Germline V gene sequence: CDR1 MGHRA, CDR2 YSYEKL. This CDR3 is built from 15 residues. V shed 1 base, J shed 5 bases, and the junction held 6 bases outside the gene matches. This CDR3 reads CASSQGGTGGNEQYF. The CDR3, as DNA: TGCGCCAGCAGCCAAGGAGGAACAGGGGGCAACGAGCAGTACTTC.

The V gene is TRBV6-5, the J gene TRBJ2-2; 8 bases are a match to TRBD2. J lost 6 bases, V lost 5 bases, and 2 bases had no gene match. This CDR3 has 13 residues. The V gene's germline CDR1 is MNHEY and CDR2 SVGAGI. CDR3 region: CASSRGGSGELFF. The CDR3 DNA sequence: TGTGCCAGCAGTCGGGGGGGGTCCGGGGAGCTGTTTTTT.

V and J are TRBV7-8 and TRBJ1-1, with a weak D call TRBD1 (6 bases). The CDR3 contains 13 residues. CDR1 SGHVS and CDR2 FQNEAQ come from the germline V gene. V was shortened by 5 bases and J by 10 bases, with 17 bases between the two germline ends. In nucleotides, the CDR3 is TGTGCCAGCAGCCAAGAAGGCAGGGGCCGAGCTTTCTTT. This translates into CASSQEGRGRAFF.

Only one count was recorded for this clone. The V call is TRBV27, the J call TRBJ2-1; 11 bases match TRBD1. The germline CDR1 and CDR2 sequences are MNHEY and SMNVEV (reference sequence). CDR3 length: 17 amino acids. Trimming at V came to 6 bases and at J to 7 bases, leaving 14 bases not matched to a gene. The DNA for the CDR3 is TGTGCCAGCAGCGGCCGAGAAGGACAGGGGGCGCGTAATGAGCAGTTCTTC. Amino acid sequence: CASSGREGQGARNEQFF.

The chain links TRBV2 to TRBJ2-2, with D possibly being TRBD1 (5 bases). CDR3 length: 14 amino acids. Trimming left V 7 bases short and J 0 bases short, with 9 bases between. Germline CDR1 SNHLY, CDR2 FYNNEI. CDR3 region: CASKRQTNTGELFF. Here the CDR3 DNA reads TGTGCCAGCAAACGACAGACGAACACCGGGGAGCTGTTTTTT.

V is TRBV20-1 and J is TRBJ1-3, with D hard to call. Germline V gene data show CDR1 as DFQATT and CDR2 as SNEGSKA (reference sequence). The CDR3 spans 11 residues. The CDR3 reads CSVPSGNTIYF. CDR3 nucleotides: TGCAGCGTCCCCTCTGGAAACACCATATATTTT.

This sequence joins TRBV7-6 and TRBJ2-5; 7 positions match TRBD1. Germline V gives CDR1 SGHVS, CDR2 FNYEAQ. V shed 5 bases, J shed 2 bases, and the junction held 2 bases outside the gene matches. The CDR3 has 13 amino acids. Here the CDR3 DNA reads TGTGCCAGCAGCAGGACAGGACAAGAGACCCAGTACTTC. Its protein product is CASSRTGQETQYF. Combining the CDR3 with reference TRBV7-6 and TRBJ2-5 gives the whole variable domain GAGVSQSPRYKVTKRGQDVALRCDPISGHVSLYWYRQALGQGPEFLTYFNYEAQQDKSGLPNDRFSAERPEGSISTLTIQRTEQRDSAMYRCASSRTGQETQYFGPGTRLLVL.

CDR3 loop: CASSQASGESYEQYF. The CDR3 nucleotides are TGTGCCAGCAGCCAAGCTAGCGGGGAGTCCTACGAGCAGTACTTC. The V and J genes are TRBV3-1 (or the pseudogene TRBV3-2) and TRBJ2-7, with TRBD2 identical over 9 bases. The germline gives CDR1 LGHDT, CDR2 YNNKEL (reference sequence). Unmatched junction bases numbered 2, after V lost 1 base and J lost 1 base. The CDR3 is made up of 15 amino acids.

This clone turned up a few times. The rearrangement links TRBV21-1 to TRBJ1-5; the tabulated D call, TRBD1, remains unverified against the DNA. TRBV21-1 is marked as a pseudogene. The CDR3 contains 15 residues. CDR3 amino acids: CASSKNSRGGQPQHF. The DNA for the CDR3 is TGTGCCAGCAGCAAAAATTCCAGGGGCGGTCAGCCCCAGCATTTT.

In its sample, this clone was seen many times. This chain links TRBV18 with TRBJ1-4; the D is unclear. Germline V gene data show CDR1 as KGHSH and CDR2 as LQKENI. The CDR3 consists of 13 residues. V lost 4 bases and J 8 bases, leaving 11 bases between the germline ends. The CDR3 protein is CASSREAGEKLFF. The CDR3 region has the DNA TGTGCCAGCTCACGCGAGGCTGGGGAAAAACTGTTTTTT.

The gene calls are TRBV5-1 and TRBJ2-5, with D perhaps matching TRBD2 (5 bases). Germline CDR1 and CDR2: SGHRS and YFSETQ. Trimming removed 3 bases at V and 5 bases at J, with 11 bases between. This CDR3 comprises 13 residues. This CDR3 reads CASSSRTGETQYF. CDR3 in DNA: TGCGCCAGCAGCTCCCGGACGGGGGAGACCCAGTACTTC.

The chain couples TRBV9 to TRBJ1-2; 10 bases are shared with TRBD1. Germline values: CDR1 SGDLS, CDR2 YYNGEE. The CDR3 sequence is 15 residues long. The V and J ends lost 3 bases and 4 bases, in that order; junction bases with no gene match: 6. This CDR3 reads CASSATTGGSYGYTF. CDR3 DNA: TGTGCCAGCAGCGCGACGACAGGGGGCAGCTATGGCTACACCTTC.

The chain uses TRBV7-9 and TRBJ1-4; possible D gene TRBD1, 5 bases. V lost 4 bases and J 7 bases, leaving 16 bases between the germline ends. The CDR3 length is 15 residues. Germline loops: CDR1 SEHNR, CDR2 FQNEAQ (reference sequence). The CDR3 DNA reads as TGTGCCAGCAGCTCAGCCAGGGAGGAAAGTGAAAAACTGTTTTTT. It codes for CASSSAREESEKLFF.

This rearrangement joins TRBV7-9 to TRBJ2-2, with TRBD1 matching over 9 bases. This CDR3 contains 17 residues. J was trimmed by 2 bases and V by 3 bases; bases with no gene match: 7. Germline V lookup: CDR1 SEHNR, CDR2 FQNEAQ (reference sequence). DNA of the CDR3: TGTGCCAGCAGCTTTAGTACAGGGGGCCCTAACACCGGGGAGCTGTTTTTT. Its protein is CASSFSTGGPNTGELFF.

The gene calls are TRBV28 and TRBJ1-2; 8 bases align to TRBD1. The CDR3 sequence is 15 residues long. V trimming: 2 bases; J trimming: 8 bases; junction bases outside the gene matches: 10. Per the germline V gene, CDR1 is MDHEN and CDR2 is SYDVKM. Here the CDR3 DNA reads TGTGCCAGCAGTTTAATCGGTCAGGGGGCTGAAGGCTACACCTTC. Amino acid sequence: CASSLIGQGAEGYTF.

The CDR3 loop is CASSAGGNSNGYTF. CDR3 DNA sequence: TGTGCCAGCTCGGCTGGAGGGAATAGCAATGGCTACACCTTC. The chain links TRBV18 to TRBJ1-2; D unclear. Germline V lookup: CDR1 KGHSH, CDR2 LQKENI. Trimming left V 6 bases short and J 6 bases short, with 17 bases between. The CDR3 totals 14 residues. The whole variable domain, remainder taken from reference TRBV18 and TRBJ1-2, is NAGVMQNPRHLVRRRGQEARLRCSPMKGHSHVYWYRQLPEEGLKFMVYLQKENIIDESGMPKERFSAEFPKEGPSILRIQQVVRGDSAAYFCASSAGGNSNGYTFGSGTRLTVV.

V gene TRBV2 combines with J gene TRBJ2-3; perhaps TRBD1 as D (6 bases). The CDR3 is 14 residues long. V was shortened by 6 bases and J by 3 bases, with 13 bases between the two germline ends. CDR1 is SNHLY and CDR2 is FYNNEI in the germline V gene. For the CDR3, the DNA is TGTGCCAGCAGCAGGACAGTGCGAACAGATACGCAGTATTTT. Encoded protein: CASSRTVRTDTQYF.

This clone has a single count. J is TRBJ2-5 and V is TRBV4-1; 8 bases map to TRBD2. V shed 0 bases, J shed 4 bases, and the junction held 10 bases outside the gene matches. The germline gives CDR1 MGHRA, CDR2 YSYEKL. This CDR3 spans 17 amino acids. In DNA form, the CDR3 reads TGCGCCAGCAGCCAAGATGGAAGCGGGGGCCGGGGAGAGACCCAGTACTTC. Translating gives CASSQDGSGGRGETQYF.

The chain employs TRBV2 and TRBJ2-7; 8 bases map to TRBD1. The CDR3 length is 16 residues. Germline values: CDR1 SNHLY, CDR2 FYNNEI. J gave up 3 bases and V 6 bases, and 13 bases lay outside the gene matches. The CDR3 region has the DNA TGTGCCAGCAGGCCCTGGGGGACAGGCGGGAACTACGAGCAGTACTTC. Protein product: CASRPWGTGGNYEQYF. The full variable domain, rest sourced from reference TRBV2 and TRBJ2-7, is EPEVTQTPSHQVTQMGQEVILRCVPISNHLYFYWYRQILGQKVEFLVSFYNNEISEKSEIFDDQFSVERPDGSNFTLKIRSTKLEDSAMYFCASRPWGTGGNYEQYFGPGTRLTVT.

The chain combines TRBV5-5 with TRBJ1-4; TRBD1 matches 7 bases. Per germline, CDR1 SGHKS and CDR2 YYEKEE (reference sequence). CDR3 length equals 15 residues. V was pared by 3 bases and J by 7 bases, with 9 bases of the junction left unmatched. CDR3 in DNA: TGTGCCAGCAGCTCCACCGGGACAGTTGGTGAAAAACTGTTTTTT. Residues: CASSSTGTVGEKLFF.

This chain connects TRBV7-9 to TRBJ1-2, with D possibly matching TRBD1 (5 bases). The V and J ends lost 5 bases and 6 bases respectively, with 13 bases between them. This CDR3 comprises 13 residues. Germline values: CDR1 SEHNR, CDR2 FQNEAQ (reference sequence). CDR3: CASSPTGGDGYTF. The CDR3 DNA reads as TGTGCCAGCAGCCCAACCGGGGGGGATGGCTACACCTTC. Variable domain in full (rest from reference TRBV7-9 and TRBJ1-2): DTGVSQNPRHKITKRGQNVTFRCDPISEHNRLYWYRQTLGQGPEFLTYFQNEAQLEKSRLLSDRFSAERPKGSFSTLEIQRTEQGDSAMYLCASSPTGGDGYTFGSGTRLTVV.

This chain uses TRBV7-2 with TRBJ2-4, with 7 bases matching TRBD1. Trimming removed 2 bases from V and 4 bases from J; junction bases left unmatched: 8. The CDR3 is made up of 16 amino acids. Germline CDR1 and CDR2: SGHTA and FQGNSA. As DNA, the CDR3 is TGTGCCAGCAGCTTATTTCCGAAGGGACAGAAAAACATTCAGTACTTC. Translation gives CASSLFPKGQKNIQYF.

J is TRBJ2-1 and V is TRBV4-1; tentatively, D is TRBD2 (6 bases). The CDR3 has 14 amino acids. The V gene's germline CDR1 is MGHRA and CDR2 YSYEKL. V shed 0 bases and J shed 9 bases, with 12 bases lying between them. DNA for the CDR3: TGCGCCAGCAGCCAAGAAGGAGGGTTTGGTGAGCAGTTCTTC. Protein product: CASSQEGGFGEQFF.

This clone has more than one count but fewer than ten. V usage is TRBV7-7 and J usage is TRBJ2-2; 7 bases map to TRBD2. V shed 5 bases, J shed 6 bases, and the junction held 6 bases outside the gene matches. The CDR3 is 14 amino acids. Per germline, CDR1 SSHAT and CDR2 FNYEAQ (reference sequence). The CDR3 region has the DNA TGTGCCAGCAGCCGCTCAAGCGGGGCCGGGGAGCTGTTTTTT. It yields the protein CASSRSSGAGELFF. The full variable domain, with the rest looked up from reference TRBV7-7 and TRBJ2-2, is GAGVSQSPRYKVTKRGQDVTLRCDPISSHATLYWYQQALGQGPEFLTYFNYEAQPDKSGLPSDRFSAERPEGSISTLTIQRTEQRDSAMYRCASSRSSGAGELFFGEGSRLTVL.

CDR3 protein: CASRGDKSNTEAFF. CDR3 in DNA: TGTGCCAGCAGAGGGGACAAGTCGAACACTGAAGCTTTCTTT. The V and J genes are TRBV7-9 and TRBJ1-1; maybe TRBD1 (6 bases). The V end lost 6 bases, the J end lost 1 base, and 12 bases lay between the germline ends. The CDR3 has 14 amino acids. Germline V gene sequence: CDR1 SEHNR, CDR2 FQNEAQ (reference sequence). The variable domain in full, with the rest retrieved from reference TRBV7-9 and TRBJ1-1, is DTGVSQNPRHKITKRGQNVTFRCDPISEHNRLYWYRQTLGQGPEFLTYFQNEAQLEKSRLLSDRFSAERPKGSFSTLEIQRTEQGDSAMYLCASRGDKSNTEAFFGQGTRLTVV.

The chain couples TRBV30 to TRBJ1-3; tentatively, D is TRBD1 (5 bases). The CDR3 is 15 amino acids. Trimming took off 4 bases at V and 0 bases at J, with 13 bases between the two ends. CDR1 is GTSNPN, CDR2 SVGIG, per germline (reference sequence). CDR3 protein: CAWTRGGYSGNTIYF. The CDR3 coding sequence is TGTGCCTGGACCCGGGGGGGTTACTCTGGAAACACCATATATTTT.